One and the same sample provided the 11 T cell receptor beta chains below, sequenced in a study of control samples from healthy donors and cancer patients. Method: immunoSEQ multiplex PCR; TCRdb's copy keeps in-frame clones and lacks some. The repertoire holds 150,000 to 200,000 clones, with 91% as singletons. The sequencing input was blood. These receptors were taken from a middle-aged woman in good health.

V gene TRBV19 combines with J gene TRBJ1-6, with D maybe TRBD1 (6 bases). The CDR3 extends over 12 amino acids. Germline loops: CDR1 LNHDA, CDR2 SQIVND (reference sequence). Trimming cost V 8 bases and J 6 bases, with 8 bases left between them. CDR3 sequence reads: CASGDTNSPLHF. For the CDR3, the DNA is TGTGCCAGTGGGGACACTAATTCACCCCTCCACTTT.

J is TRBJ1-1 and V is TRBV5-8, with a possible D match to TRBD1 (5 bases). In germline, CDR1 is SGHTS, CDR2 YDEGEE. This CDR3 has 13 amino acids. Trimming removed 4 bases at V and 1 base at J, with 8 bases between. The CDR3 DNA follows: TGTGCCAGCAGCATTACAGGGAACACTGAAGCTTTCTTT. Its translation is CASSITGNTEAFF. Variable domain in full (rest from reference TRBV5-8 and TRBJ1-1): EAGVTQSPTHLIKTRGQQATLRCSPISGHTSVYWYQQALGLGLQFLLWYDEGEERNRGNFPPRFSGRQFPNYSSELNVNALELEDSALYLCASSITGNTEAFFGQGTRLTVV.

The rearrangement uses TRBV6-6 and TRBJ2-3; D unclear. Germline CDR1 reads MNHNY; CDR2 reads SVGAGI (reference sequence). This CDR3 spans 12 amino acids. V dropped 4 bases and J dropped 4 bases, with 6 bases sitting between them. The CDR3 nucleotides read TGTGCCAGCAGTTTTTCATCAGATACGCAGTATTTT. Its protein is CASSFSSDTQYF.

This clone was seen once. This rearrangement joins TRBV5-4 to TRBJ1-1, with 7 nucleotides matching TRBD1. The junction had 8 bases not matched to a gene; V was cut back by 3 bases and J by 0 bases. The CDR3 covers 16 residues. CDR1 and CDR2 (germline): SGHNT, YYREEE (reference sequence). The CDR3 region is CASSSGAGTVNTEAFF. CDR3 coding DNA: TGTGCCAGCAGCTCGGGGGCCGGGACAGTGAACACTGAAGCTTTCTTT.

V and J are TRBV4-1 and TRBJ1-1; a possible D gene is TRBD1 (5 bases). Trimming took 3 bases from V and 5 from J, leaving 19 bases between them. This CDR3 is 16 amino acids long. Germline V gives CDR1 MGHRA, CDR2 YSYEKL. CDR3 nucleotide sequence: TGCGCCAGCAGCCACCCCAGTTCGGGGACGGTGACTGAAGCTTTCTTT. Its translation is CASSHPSSGTVTEAFF.

The chain uses TRBV6-1 and TRBJ2-1; D remains ambiguous. V gave up 0 bases and J gave up 5 bases, with 14 bases separating them. Germline-derived CDR1 and CDR2 are MNHNS and SASEGT. The CDR3 is 16 residues long. CDR3 DNA sequence: TGTGCCAGCAGTGAAGCGCTTACCGATCTTGACAATGAGCAGTTCTTC. It yields the protein CASSEALTDLDNEQFF.

The chain has TRBV18 and TRBJ2-7; tentative D call: TRBD1 (6 bases). Germline-derived CDR1 and CDR2 are KGHSH and LQKENI. V was clipped by 3 bases and J by 6 bases, with 9 bases between them. This CDR3 spans 12 amino acids. Here the CDR3 DNA reads TGTGCCAGCTCACCCAAGGGGGTCGAGCAGTACTTC. It encodes CASSPKGVEQYF.

The chain links TRBV9 to TRBJ1-3, with D unclear. V lost 0 bases and J lost 2, with 6 bases in between. Germline lookup yields CDR1 SGDLS and CDR2 YYNGEE. The CDR3 covers 14 residues. This CDR3 is CASSVGQPGNTIYF. CDR3 DNA sequence: TGTGCCAGCAGCGTAGGGCAGCCTGGAAACACCATATATTTT.

The DNA for the CDR3 is TGTGCCAGCAGCCCACGGGCTTTCATGAACACTGAAGCTTTCTTT. Translating it yields CASSPRAFMNTEAFF. The chain recombines TRBV7-8 with TRBJ1-1; no clear D gene. Per the germline V gene, CDR1 is SGHVS and CDR2 is FQNEAQ. This CDR3 has 15 amino acids. V gave up 5 bases and J gave up 0 bases, with 13 bases separating them.

The chain has TRBV7-3 and TRBJ2-3, with D unresolved. There are 14 residues in the CDR3. Germline V gene data show CDR1 as SGHTA and CDR2 as FQGTGA. V lost 5 bases and J lost 9, with 18 bases in between. Here the CDR3 DNA reads TGTGCCAGCAGCCCCGCCGAAGGTGTGAGCACGCAGTATTTT. It yields the protein CASSPAEGVSTQYF.

This chain joins TRBV27 and TRBJ2-3; D assignment may be TRBD1 or TRBD2 (5 bases each). Germline CDR1 MNHEY, CDR2 SMNVEV (reference sequence). The CDR3 contains 14 residues. Trimming left V 3 bases short and J 1 base short, with 8 bases between. CDR3 nucleotide sequence: TGTGCCAGCAGTTTGGGGGACGGCACAGATACGCAGTATTTT. This encodes CASSLGDGTDTQYF.